A selection of T cell receptor beta chains follows, all from one sample in a study of naive and memory T cell subsets. TCRdb fed the UMI-ligation and nested PCR reads into MiXCR, producing one record per CDR3 protein. The sample lists over 13,000 distinct CDR3 sequences; about 5.5% were seen once. The material sequenced was skin, taken from a tuberculin skin test site. The receptors stem from an adult in good health. CDR3s include the opening cysteine and the closing phenylalanine or tryptophan. Part of the rows lack a size; the others show once, few, many or a class for expanded clones.

j_gene,abundance,v_gene,CDR3aa
TRBJ1-2,-,TRBV7-3,CASSPEGQGGYGDTF
TRBJ2-3,many,TRBV28,CASSSDKVGQGCTDTQYF
TRBJ1-5,-,TRBV20-1,CSAEGLGASGNQPQHF
TRBJ2-7,few,TRBV9,CASSPTRAGESYEQYF
TRBJ1-2,many,TRBV9,CASSEGGLIKYGYTF
TRBJ1-1,few,TRBV6-6,CASSYRGPLNTEAFF
TRBJ2-1,many,TRBV11-3,CASSLGPYRPSYNEQFF
TRBJ2-2,many,TRBV7-7,CASSLERAGELFF
TRBJ2-7,many,TRBV7-2,CASSRRGAYEQYF
TRBJ1-2,few,TRBV7-9,CASSSRRRLSGYTF